This record looks at one T cell receptor beta chain sequence and its context. The sample originates from a study of patients and donors after allogeneic stem cell transplantation. Germline CDR1 reads SEHNR; CDR2 reads FQNEAQ (reference sequence). The J segment lost 4 bases and the V segment lost 5 bases, leaving 5 bases of the junction unmatched. The CDR3 consists of 13 residues. Each CDR3 protein gets one entry after TCRdb re-called the RT-PCR reads with MiXCR. This sample carries 200,000 to 250,000 distinct CDR3 sequences, about 38% of them seen once, and the ten largest clones take 11%. The source of this sequence is a human donor who was either an allogeneic HSCT recipient or a stem cell or donor lymphocyte infusion donor (not recorded which). It is not recorded whose cells these are; they may come from a transplant donor. The sequencing input was blood, either unsorted or a sorted T cell fraction (not recorded which). This chain joins TRBV7-9 and TRBJ2-7, with TRBD1 matching 7 bases. As DNA, the CDR3 is TGTGCCAGCAGCCCCGAGGACAGGTACGAGCAGTACTTC. Amino acid sequence: CASSPEDRYEQYF.